This T cell receptor beta chain was identified in a study of response to subunit inactivated influenza vaccine. Study conclusions and caveats: There was a suggestion from the authors that each seasonal influenza vaccination recruits few new T cells.

TCRdb ran MiXCR on the RT-PCR reads and lists one entry per CDR3 protein. The sample has about 240,000 distinct CDR3 sequences; more than 10% are singletons. This clonotype showed up just a few times. Its antigen is not identified. This material consisted of non-naive T cells sorted from PBMCs, taken 14 to 15 days before vaccination. The TCR originated in a man between 50 and 59 years old who received an inactivated influenza vaccine.

The CDR3: CSAGTGGAGELFF. The CDR3 coding sequence is TGCAGCGCCGGGACAGGGGGGGCCGGGGAGCTGTTTTTT. V gene TRBV29-1 combines with J gene TRBJ2-2; TRBD1 matches at 11 bases. CDR3 length equals 13 residues. Unmatched junction bases numbered 4, after V lost 7 bases and J lost 6 bases. The V gene's germline CDR1 is SQVTM and CDR2 ANQGSEA.